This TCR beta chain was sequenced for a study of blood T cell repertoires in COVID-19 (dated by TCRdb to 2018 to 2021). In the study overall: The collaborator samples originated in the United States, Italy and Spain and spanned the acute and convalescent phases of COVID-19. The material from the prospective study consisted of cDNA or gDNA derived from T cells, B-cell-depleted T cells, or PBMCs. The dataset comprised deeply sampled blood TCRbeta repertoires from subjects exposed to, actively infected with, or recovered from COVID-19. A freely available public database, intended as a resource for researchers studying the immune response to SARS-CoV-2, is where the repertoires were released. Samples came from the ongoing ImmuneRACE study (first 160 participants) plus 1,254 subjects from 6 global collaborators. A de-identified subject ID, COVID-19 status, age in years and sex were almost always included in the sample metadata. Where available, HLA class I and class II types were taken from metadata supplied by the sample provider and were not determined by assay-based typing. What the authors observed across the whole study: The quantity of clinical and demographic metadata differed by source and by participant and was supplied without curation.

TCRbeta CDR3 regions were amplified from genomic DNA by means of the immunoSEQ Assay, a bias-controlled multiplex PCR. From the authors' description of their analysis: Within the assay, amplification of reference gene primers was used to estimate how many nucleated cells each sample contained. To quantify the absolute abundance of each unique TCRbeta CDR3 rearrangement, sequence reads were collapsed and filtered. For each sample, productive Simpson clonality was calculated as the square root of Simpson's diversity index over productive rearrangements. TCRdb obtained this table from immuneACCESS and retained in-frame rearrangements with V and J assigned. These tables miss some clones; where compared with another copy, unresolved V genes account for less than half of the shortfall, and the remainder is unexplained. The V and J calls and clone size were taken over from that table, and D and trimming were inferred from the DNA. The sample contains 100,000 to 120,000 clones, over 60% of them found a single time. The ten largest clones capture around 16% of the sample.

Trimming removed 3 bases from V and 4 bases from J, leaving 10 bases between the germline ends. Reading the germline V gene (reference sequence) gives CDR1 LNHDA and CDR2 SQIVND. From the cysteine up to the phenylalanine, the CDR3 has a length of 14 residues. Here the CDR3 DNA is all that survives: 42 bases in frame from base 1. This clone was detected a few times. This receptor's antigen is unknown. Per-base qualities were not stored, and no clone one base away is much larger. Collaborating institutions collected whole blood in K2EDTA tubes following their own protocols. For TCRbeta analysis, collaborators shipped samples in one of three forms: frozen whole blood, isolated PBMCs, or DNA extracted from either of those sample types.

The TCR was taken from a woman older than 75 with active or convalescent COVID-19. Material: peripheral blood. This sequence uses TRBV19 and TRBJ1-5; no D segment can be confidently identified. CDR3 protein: CASSMSFRNQPQHF. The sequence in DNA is TGTGCCAGTAGTATGTCTTTCAGGAATCAGCCCCAGCATTTT. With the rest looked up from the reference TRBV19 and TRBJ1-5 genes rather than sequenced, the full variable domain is DGGITQSPKYLFRKEGQNVTLSCEQNLNHDAMYWYRQDPGQGLRLIYYSQIVNDFQKGDIAEGYSVSREKKESFPLTVTSAQKNPTAFYLCASSMSFRNQPQHFGDGTRLSIL.